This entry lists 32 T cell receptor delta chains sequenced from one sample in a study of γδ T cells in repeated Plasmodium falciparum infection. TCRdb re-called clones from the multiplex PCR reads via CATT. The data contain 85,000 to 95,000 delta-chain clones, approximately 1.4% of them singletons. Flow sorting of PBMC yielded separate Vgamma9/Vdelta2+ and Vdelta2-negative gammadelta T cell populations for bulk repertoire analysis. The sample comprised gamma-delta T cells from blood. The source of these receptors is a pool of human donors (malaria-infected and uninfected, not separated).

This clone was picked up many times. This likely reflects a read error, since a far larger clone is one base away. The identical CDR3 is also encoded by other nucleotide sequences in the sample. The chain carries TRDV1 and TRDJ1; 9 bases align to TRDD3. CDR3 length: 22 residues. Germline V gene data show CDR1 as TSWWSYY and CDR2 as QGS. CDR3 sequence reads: CALGEPMGHPTGGRLYTDKLIF. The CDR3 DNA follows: TGTGCCCTTGGGGAACCTATGGGCCATCCTACTGGGGGACGTCTGTACACCGATAAACTCATCTTT.

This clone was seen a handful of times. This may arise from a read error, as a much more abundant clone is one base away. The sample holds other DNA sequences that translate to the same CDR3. CDR3 DNA sequence: TGTGCCTTCCCGCCCTCTACTGGGGGATACACCGATAAACTCATCTTT. Translated: CAFPPSTGGYTDKLIF. The gene calls are TRDV3 and TRDJ1; 10 nucleotides match TRDD3. The J gene, missing from TCRdb, was assigned here through DNA to germline matching. Germline V gives CDR1 TVYSNPD, CDR2 GDNSRS (reference sequence). Germline trimming cut 3 bases from V and 0 bases from J; bases unmatched to any gene: 10. There are 16 residues in the CDR3.

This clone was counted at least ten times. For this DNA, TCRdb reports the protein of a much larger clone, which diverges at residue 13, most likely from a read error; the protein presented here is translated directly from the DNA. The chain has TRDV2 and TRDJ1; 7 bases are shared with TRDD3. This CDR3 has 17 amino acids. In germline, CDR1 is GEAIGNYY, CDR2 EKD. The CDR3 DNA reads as TGTGCCTGTGACACCGTGGGGGAGGCCCCGAGAACCGGTAAACTCATCTTT. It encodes CACDTVGEAPRTGKLIF.

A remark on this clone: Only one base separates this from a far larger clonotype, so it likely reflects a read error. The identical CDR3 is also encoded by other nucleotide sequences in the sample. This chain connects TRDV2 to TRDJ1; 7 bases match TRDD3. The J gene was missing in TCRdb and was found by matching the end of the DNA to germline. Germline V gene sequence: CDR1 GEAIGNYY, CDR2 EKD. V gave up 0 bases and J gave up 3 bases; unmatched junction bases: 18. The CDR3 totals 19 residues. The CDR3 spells CACDTVVYGGGRDSDKLIF. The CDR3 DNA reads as TGTGCCTGTGACACCGTCGTCTACGGTGGGGGAAGGGATTCCGATAAACTCATCTTT.

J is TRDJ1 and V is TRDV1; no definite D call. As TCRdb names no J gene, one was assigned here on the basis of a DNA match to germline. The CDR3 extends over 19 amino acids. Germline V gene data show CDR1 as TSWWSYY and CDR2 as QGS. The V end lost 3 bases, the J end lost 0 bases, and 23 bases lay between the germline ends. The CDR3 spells CALGDLSGPAGPYTDKLIF. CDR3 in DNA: TGTGCTCTTGGGGATCTTTCCGGACCTGCTGGTCCTTACACCGATAAACTCATCTTT.

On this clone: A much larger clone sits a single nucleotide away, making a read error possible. In nucleotides, the CDR3 is TGTGCTCTTGGGGGACTAGGCGGGTTACTGGGGAAGTACACCGATAAACTCATCTTT. It encodes CALGGLGGLLGKYTDKLIF. J is TRDJ1 and V is TRDV1, with 7 bases matching TRDD3. In the absence of a J gene in TCRdb, the DNA was matched to germline to assign it here. The CDR3 runs to 19 residues. CDR1 is TSWWSYY, CDR2 QGS, per germline. The V gene end was trimmed by 4 bases and the J gene end by 0 bases; junction bases not matched to a gene: 17.

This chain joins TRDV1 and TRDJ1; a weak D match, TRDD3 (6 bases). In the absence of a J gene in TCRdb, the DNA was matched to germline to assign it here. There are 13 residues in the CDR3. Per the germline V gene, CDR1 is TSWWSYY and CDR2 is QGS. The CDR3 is CALLGPIRLGLIF. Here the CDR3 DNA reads TGTGCCCTGCTTGGCCCGATACGGCTGGGACTCATCTTT.

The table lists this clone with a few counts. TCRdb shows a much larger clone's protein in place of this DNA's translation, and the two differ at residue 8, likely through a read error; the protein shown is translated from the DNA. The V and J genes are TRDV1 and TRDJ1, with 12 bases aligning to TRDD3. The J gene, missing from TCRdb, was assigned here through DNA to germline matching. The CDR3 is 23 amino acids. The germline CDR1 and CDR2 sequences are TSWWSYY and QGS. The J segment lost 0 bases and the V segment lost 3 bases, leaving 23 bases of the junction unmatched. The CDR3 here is CALGEIPGHFVLGDTPYTDKLIF. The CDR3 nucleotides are TGTGCTCTTGGGGAGATTCCTGGACATTTCGTACTGGGGGATACTCCGTACACCGATAAACTCATCTTT.

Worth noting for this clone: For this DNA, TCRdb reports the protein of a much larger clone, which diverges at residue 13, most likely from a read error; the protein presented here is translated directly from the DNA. In DNA form, the CDR3 reads TGTGCTCTTGGGGATGGAATCCTTCTGCCGCAGTACTGTGGGACACTACCCGATAAACTCATCTTT. This translates into CALGDGILLPQYCGTLPDKLIF. This chain uses TRDV1 with TRDJ1, with D possibly matching TRDD2 (5 bases). TCRdb gives no J gene; it was assigned here by matching the DNA to germline. Between the trimmed V and J ends, which lost 3 bases and 3 bases, there was a span of 35 bases. The CDR3 runs 22 residues. Germline-derived CDR1 and CDR2 are TSWWSYY and QGS.

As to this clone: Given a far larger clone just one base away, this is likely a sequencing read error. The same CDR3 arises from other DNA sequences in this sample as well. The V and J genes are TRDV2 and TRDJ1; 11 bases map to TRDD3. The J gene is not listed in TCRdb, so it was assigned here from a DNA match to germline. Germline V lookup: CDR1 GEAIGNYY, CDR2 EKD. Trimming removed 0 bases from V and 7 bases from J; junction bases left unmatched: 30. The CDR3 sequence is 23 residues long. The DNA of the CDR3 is TGTGCCTGTGACACCGCCCCGGCACGTGGGGTGGGGGATACGACCTACCTACCTGGTAAACTCATCTTT. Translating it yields CACDTAPARGVGDTTYLPGKLIF.

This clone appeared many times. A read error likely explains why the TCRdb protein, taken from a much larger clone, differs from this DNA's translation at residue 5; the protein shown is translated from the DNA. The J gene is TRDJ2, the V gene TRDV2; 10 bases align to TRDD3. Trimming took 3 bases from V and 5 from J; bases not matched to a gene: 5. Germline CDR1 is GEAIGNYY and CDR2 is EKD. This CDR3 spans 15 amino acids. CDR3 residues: CACDPILGDTAQLFF. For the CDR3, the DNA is TGTGCCTGTGACCCCATACTGGGGGATACAGCACAACTCTTCTTT.

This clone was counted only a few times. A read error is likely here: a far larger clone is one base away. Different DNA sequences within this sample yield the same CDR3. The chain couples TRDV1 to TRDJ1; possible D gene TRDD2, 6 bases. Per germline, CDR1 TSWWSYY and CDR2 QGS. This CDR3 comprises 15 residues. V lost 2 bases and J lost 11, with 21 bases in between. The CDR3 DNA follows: TGTGCTCTTGGGGAAGGCCTTCCGGGTGATACTCGGCTCATCTTT. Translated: CALGEGLPGDTRLIF.

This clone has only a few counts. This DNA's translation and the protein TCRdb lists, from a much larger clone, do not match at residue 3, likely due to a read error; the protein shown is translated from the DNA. This CDR3 reads CARDTGRALALTAQLFF. In nucleotides, the CDR3 is TGTGCCCGTGACACCGGCCGGGCGTTAGCTTTGACAGCACAACTCTTCTTT. This chain connects TRDV2 to TRDJ2, with D unresolved. The J gene comes from matching the DNA to germline here; TCRdb lacks it. Germline CDR1 GEAIGNYY, CDR2 EKD. This CDR3 region has 17 residues.

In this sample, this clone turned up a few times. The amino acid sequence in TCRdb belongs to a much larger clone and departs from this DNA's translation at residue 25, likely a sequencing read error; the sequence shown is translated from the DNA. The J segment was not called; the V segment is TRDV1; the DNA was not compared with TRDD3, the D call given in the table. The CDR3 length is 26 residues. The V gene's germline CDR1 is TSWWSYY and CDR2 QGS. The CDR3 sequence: CALGELGTHWGIFRPHPLPYTDKLTF. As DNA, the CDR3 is TGTGCTCTTGGGGAACTAGGGACGCACTGGGGGATATTTAGGCCTCATCCTTTACCTTACACCGATAAACTCACCTTT.

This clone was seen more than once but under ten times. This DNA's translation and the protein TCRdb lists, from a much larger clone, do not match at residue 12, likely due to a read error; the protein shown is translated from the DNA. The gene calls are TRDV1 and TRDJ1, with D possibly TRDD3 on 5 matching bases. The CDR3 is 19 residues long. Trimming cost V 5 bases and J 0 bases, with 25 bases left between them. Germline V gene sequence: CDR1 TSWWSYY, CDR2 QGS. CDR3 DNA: TGTGCTCTTGGGTCCCCTAAGCGGCTTCTCTGGGCAAACACCGATAAACTCATCTTT. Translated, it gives CALGSPKRLLWANTDKLIF.

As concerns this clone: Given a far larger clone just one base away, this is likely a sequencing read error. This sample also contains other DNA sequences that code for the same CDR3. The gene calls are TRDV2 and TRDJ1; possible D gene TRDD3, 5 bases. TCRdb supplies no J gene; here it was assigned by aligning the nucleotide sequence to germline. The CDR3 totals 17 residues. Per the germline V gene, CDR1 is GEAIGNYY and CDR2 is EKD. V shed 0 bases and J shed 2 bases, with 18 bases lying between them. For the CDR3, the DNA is TGTGCCTGTGACACCAGAACCCGATCGGGGGGGACCGATAAACTCATCTTT. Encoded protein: CACDTRTRSGGTDKLIF.

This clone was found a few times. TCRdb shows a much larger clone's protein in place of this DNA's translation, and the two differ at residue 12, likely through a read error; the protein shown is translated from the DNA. For the CDR3, the DNA is TGTGCTCTTGGGGAACCCTTATACGATTTGGGGGGCCTTTACACCGATAAACTCATCTTT. Translated: CALGEPLYDLGGLYTDKLIF. This chain connects TRDV1 to TRDJ1, with D tentatively TRDD3 (6 bases). The J gene was missing in TCRdb and was found by matching the end of the DNA to germline. Germline CDR1 reads TSWWSYY; CDR2 reads QGS. There are 20 residues in the CDR3. The V gene lost 1 base and the J gene lost 0 bases, with 24 bases spanning the gap.

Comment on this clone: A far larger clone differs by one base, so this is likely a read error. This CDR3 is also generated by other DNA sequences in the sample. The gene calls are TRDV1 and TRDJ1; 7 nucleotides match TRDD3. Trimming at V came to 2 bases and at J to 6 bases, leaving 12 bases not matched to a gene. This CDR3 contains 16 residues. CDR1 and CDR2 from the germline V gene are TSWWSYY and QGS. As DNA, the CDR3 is TGTGCTCTTGGGGAATCCTCCCGTACGGGGGGATATAAACTCATCTTT. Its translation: CALGESSRTGGYKLIF.

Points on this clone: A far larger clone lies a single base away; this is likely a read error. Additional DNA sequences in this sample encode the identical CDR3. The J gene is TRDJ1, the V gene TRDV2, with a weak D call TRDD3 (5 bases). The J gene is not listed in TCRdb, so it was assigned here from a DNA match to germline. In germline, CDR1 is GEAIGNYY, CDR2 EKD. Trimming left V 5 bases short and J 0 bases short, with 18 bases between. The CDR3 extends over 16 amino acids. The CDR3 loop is CACVTKGAAYTDKLIF. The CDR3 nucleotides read TGTGCCTGTGTCACAAAGGGGGCTGCGTACACCGATAAACTCATCTTT.

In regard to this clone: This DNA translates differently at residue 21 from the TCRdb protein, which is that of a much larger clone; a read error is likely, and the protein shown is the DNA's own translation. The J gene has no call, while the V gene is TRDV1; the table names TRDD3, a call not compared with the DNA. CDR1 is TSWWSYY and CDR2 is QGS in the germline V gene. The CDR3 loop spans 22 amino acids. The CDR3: CALGEPEASYWGIKGYTDKLTF. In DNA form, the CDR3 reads TGTGCTCTTGGGGAGCCCGAAGCCTCGTACTGGGGGATAAAAGGGTACACCGATAAACTCACCTTT.

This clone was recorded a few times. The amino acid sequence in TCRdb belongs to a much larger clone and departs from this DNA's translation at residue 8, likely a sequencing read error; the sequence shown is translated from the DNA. This chain's CDR3 is CACDPLLCTGGYGTDKLIF. The CDR3 coding sequence is TGTGCCTGTGATCCGCTGCTTTGTACTGGGGGATACGGCACCGATAAACTCATCTTT. V gene TRDV2 combines with J gene TRDJ1; 13 bases are shared with TRDD3. CDR1 is GEAIGNYY, CDR2 EKD, per germline. The CDR3 contains 19 residues. V shed 4 bases, J shed 1 base, and the junction held 14 bases outside the gene matches.

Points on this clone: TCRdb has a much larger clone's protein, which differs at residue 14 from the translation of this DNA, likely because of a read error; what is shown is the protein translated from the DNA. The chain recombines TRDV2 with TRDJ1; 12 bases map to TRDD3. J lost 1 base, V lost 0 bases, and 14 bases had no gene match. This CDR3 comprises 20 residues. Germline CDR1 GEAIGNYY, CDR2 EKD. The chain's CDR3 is CACDTVRGWGIRRCTDKLIF. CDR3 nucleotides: TGTGCCTGTGACACCGTCCGCGGCTGGGGGATACGAAGGTGCACCGATAAACTCATCTTT.

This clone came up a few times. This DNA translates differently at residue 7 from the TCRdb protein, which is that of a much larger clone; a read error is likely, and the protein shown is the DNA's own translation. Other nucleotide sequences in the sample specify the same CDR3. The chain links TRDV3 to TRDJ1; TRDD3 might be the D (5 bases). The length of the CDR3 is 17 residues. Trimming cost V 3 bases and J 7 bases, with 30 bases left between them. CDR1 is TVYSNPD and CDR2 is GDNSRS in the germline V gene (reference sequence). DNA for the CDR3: TGTGCCTTCCGTGGGGCTAGGGTCCCATGGGAGGCCGGTAAACTCATCTTT. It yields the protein CAFRGARVPWEAGKLIF.

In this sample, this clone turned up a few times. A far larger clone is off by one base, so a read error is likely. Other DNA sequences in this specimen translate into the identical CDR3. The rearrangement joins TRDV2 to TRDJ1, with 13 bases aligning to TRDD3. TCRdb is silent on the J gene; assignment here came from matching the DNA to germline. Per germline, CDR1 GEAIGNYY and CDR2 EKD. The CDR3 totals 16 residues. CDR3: CACDTLGDTDKGKLIF. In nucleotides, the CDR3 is TGTGCTTGTGACACACTGGGGGATACGGATAAAGGGAAACTCATCTTT.

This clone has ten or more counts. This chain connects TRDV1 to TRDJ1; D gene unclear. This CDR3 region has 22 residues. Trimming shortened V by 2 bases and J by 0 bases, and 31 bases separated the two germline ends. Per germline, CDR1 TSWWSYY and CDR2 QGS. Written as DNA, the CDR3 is TGTGCTCTTGGGGAATGTTGCCCAACAAAGTCTTCGGGACCGGGTAACACCGATAAACTCATCTTT. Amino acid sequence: CALGECCPTKSSGPGNTDKLIF.

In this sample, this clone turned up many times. This CDR3 is CALGELETNSVLGDTSLTAQLFF. DNA for the CDR3: TGTGCTCTTGGGGAACTTGAAACGAACTCCGTACTGGGGGATACCTCTTTGACAGCACAACTCTTCTTT. The chain links TRDV1 to TRDJ2; 12 bases agree with TRDD3. The V and J ends lost 0 bases and 0 bases, in that order; junction bases with no gene match: 17. The germline gives CDR1 TSWWSYY, CDR2 QGS. The CDR3 contains 23 residues.

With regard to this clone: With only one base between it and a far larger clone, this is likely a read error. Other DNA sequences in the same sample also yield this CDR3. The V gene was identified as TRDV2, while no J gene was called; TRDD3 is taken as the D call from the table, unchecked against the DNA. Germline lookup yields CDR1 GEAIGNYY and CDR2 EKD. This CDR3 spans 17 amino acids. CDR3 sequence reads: CACDAIGGFKYTDKLIF. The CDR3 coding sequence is TGTGCCTGTGACGCGATCGGGGGATTTAAGTACACCGATAAACTCATCTTC.

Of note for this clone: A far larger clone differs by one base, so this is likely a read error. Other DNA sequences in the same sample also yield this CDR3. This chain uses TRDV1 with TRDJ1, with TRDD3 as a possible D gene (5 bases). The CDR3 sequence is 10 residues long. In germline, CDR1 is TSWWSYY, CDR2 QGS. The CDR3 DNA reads TGTGCTCTCGGGGGCACGAAACTCATCTTT. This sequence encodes CALGGTKLIF.

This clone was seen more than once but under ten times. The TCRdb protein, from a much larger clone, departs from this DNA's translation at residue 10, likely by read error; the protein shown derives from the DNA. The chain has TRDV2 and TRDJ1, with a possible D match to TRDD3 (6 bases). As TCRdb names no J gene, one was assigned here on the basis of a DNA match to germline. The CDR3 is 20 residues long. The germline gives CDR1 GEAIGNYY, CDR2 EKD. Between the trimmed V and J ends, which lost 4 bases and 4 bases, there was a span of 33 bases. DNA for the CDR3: TGTGCCTGTGATCCCATTAAAACCCCGAGTACTGGGAAGTTACTCGATAAACTCATCTTT. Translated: CACDPIKTPSTGKLLDKLIF.

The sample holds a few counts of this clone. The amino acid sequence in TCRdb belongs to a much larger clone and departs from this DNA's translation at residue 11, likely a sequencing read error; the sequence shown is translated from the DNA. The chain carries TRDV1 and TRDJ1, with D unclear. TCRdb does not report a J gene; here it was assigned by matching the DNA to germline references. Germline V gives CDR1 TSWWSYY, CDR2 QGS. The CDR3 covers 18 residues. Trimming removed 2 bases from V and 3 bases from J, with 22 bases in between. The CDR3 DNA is TGTGCTCTTGGGGAAAGTCGGGTACGTTTGGTGATTCCCGATAAACTCATCTTT. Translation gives CALGESRVRLVIPDKLIF.

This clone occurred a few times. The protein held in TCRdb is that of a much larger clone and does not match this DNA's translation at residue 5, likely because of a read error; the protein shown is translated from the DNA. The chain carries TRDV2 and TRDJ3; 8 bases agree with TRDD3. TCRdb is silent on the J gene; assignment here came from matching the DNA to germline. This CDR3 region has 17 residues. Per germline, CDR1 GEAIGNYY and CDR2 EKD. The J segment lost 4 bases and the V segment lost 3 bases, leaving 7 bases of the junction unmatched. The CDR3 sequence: CACDAGIQRWDTRQMFF. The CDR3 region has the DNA TGTGCCTGTGACGCGGGGATACAACGGTGGGACACCCGACAGATGTTTTTC.

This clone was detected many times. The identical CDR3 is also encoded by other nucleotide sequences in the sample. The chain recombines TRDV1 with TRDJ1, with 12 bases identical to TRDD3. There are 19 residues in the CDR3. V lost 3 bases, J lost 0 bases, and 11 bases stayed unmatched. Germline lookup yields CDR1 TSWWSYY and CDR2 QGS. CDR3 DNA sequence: TGTGCTCTTGGGGAGTCCTCATACTGGGGGATACAGTACACCGATAAACTCATCTTT. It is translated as CALGESSYWGIQYTDKLIF.